A single sample is the source of the 29 T cell receptor beta chains below, sequenced in a study of cytomegalovirus exposure and HLA in healthy donors. Primers for the PCR totalled 60 Vbeta and 13 Jbeta. Sequencing was performed with immunoSEQ multiplex PCR; in TCRdb, only in-frame clones are kept and a portion is missing. This sample yields roughly 120,000 clones, of which roughly three quarters are seen a single time; 1.6% belongs to the top ten. What was sequenced was PBMCs. Receptors were obtained from a woman aged 18-35 years in good health and CMV-seronegative.

V usage is TRBV10-3 and J usage is TRBJ1-5, with TRBD1 identical over 7 bases. The CDR3 length is 18 residues. The V and J ends lost 0 bases and 4 bases, in that order; junction bases with no gene match: 12. The germline CDR1 and CDR2 sequences are ENHRY and SYGVKD. CDR3 loop: CAISESLRVPGGNQPQHF. In DNA form, the CDR3 reads TGTGCCATCAGTGAGTCTCTCCGGGTGCCAGGGGGGAATCAGCCCCAGCATTTT.

In its sample, this clone was seen once. The chain is built from TRBV7-9 and TRBJ2-5; 8 nucleotides match TRBD1. CDR1 and CDR2 from the germline V gene are SEHNR and FQNEAQ (reference sequence). The CDR3 has 15 residues. Germline trimming cut 5 bases from V and 5 bases from J; bases unmatched to any gene: 10. The chain's CDR3 is CASSPGQGRRETQYF. The CDR3 DNA reads as TGTGCCAGCAGCCCCGGACAGGGACGTAGGGAGACCCAGTACTTC.

This clone was detected ten times or more. V and J are TRBV5-6 and TRBJ2-6, with TRBD2 as a possible D gene (6 bases). Trimming took 1 base from V and 9 from J, leaving 8 bases between them. The CDR3 is 13 residues long. Germline CDR1 and CDR2: SGHDT and YYEEEE. The CDR3 nucleotides are TGTGCCAGCAGCTTGCCGGGAGACAACGTCCTGACTTTC. This sequence encodes CASSLPGDNVLTF.

This clone was seen a single time. Likely a read error: the CDR3 ends without its conserved phenylalanine or tryptophan. V is TRBV2 and J is TRBJ1-1; no reliable D call. CDR3 length equals 13 residues. In germline, CDR1 is SNHLY, CDR2 FYNNEI. The V end was cut by 7 bases, the J end by 0 bases, with 9 bases between. The CDR3 loop is CASTGQMNTEAFV. As DNA, the CDR3 is TGTGCCAGCACTGGGCAGATGAACACTGAAGCTTTCGTT.

The chain is built from TRBV6-5 and TRBJ1-4; D uncertain. There are 15 residues in the CDR3. V dropped 6 bases and J dropped 7 bases, with 18 bases sitting between them. CDR1 is MNHEY, CDR2 SVGAGI, per germline. In nucleotides, the CDR3 is TGTGCCAGCAGGCAAACCCCGCTACTTCCTGAAAAACTGTTTTTT. Translation: CASRQTPLLPEKLFF.

This clone was observed once. The V gene is TRBV19, the J gene TRBJ2-3; D is perhaps TRBD2 (6 bases). Germline CDR1 is LNHDA and CDR2 is SQIVND (reference sequence). Trimming cost V 4 bases and J 0 bases, with 20 bases left between them. The CDR3 extends over 18 amino acids. CDR3 sequence reads: CASSTRDSARPSTDTQYF. CDR3 in DNA: TGTGCCAGTAGTACTCGGGACTCCGCACGGCCTAGCACAGATACGCAGTATTTT.

The J gene is TRBJ2-1, the V gene TRBV4-1; D unclear. Deletions cut 2 bases from V and 0 bases from J, with 14 bases between. Per germline, CDR1 MGHRA and CDR2 YSYEKL. CDR3 length: 17 residues. CDR3 amino acids: CASSQNRVSSSYNEQFF. The CDR3, as DNA: TGCGCCAGCAGCCAAAATCGAGTCTCAAGCTCCTACAATGAGCAGTTCTTC.

The genes are TRBV14 and TRBJ1-2; 8 bases agree with TRBD1. The ends lost 1 base at V and 1 base at J; junction bases unmatched: 2. Germline assignment: CDR1 SGHDN and CDR2 FVKESK. This CDR3 has 15 residues. CDR3 nucleotide sequence: TGTGCCAGCAGCCAAGGACAGGGGATTAACTATGGCTACACCTTC. Translating gives CASSQGQGINYGYTF.

There are a few counts of this clone. The chain carries TRBV4-1 and TRBJ2-7; 7 nucleotides align to TRBD1. V was pared by 0 bases and J by 7 bases, with 9 bases of the junction left unmatched. Germline V lookup: CDR1 MGHRA, CDR2 YSYEKL. The CDR3 is 15 residues long. CDR3 nucleotides: TGCGCCAGCAGCCAAGAATTGGGACAGAATAGGGAGCAGTACTTC. Residues: CASSQELGQNREQYF.

This clone was seen only a few times. The V gene is TRBV5-6, the J gene TRBJ1-1; possible D gene TRBD1, 5 bases. Germline CDR1 and CDR2: SGHDT and YYEEEE. V was trimmed by 2 bases and J by 6 bases, leaving 8 bases between them. CDR3 size: 12 residues. CDR3 DNA: TGTGCCAGCAGCTTTAGCAGGGCTGAAGCTTTCTTT. It yields the protein CASSFSRAEAFF.

J is TRBJ1-3 and V is TRBV6-1, with D unresolved. Trimming cost V 7 bases and J 0 bases, with 10 bases left between them. This CDR3 is 14 amino acids long. Germline V lookup: CDR1 MNHNS, CDR2 SASEGT. In DNA form, the CDR3 reads TGTGCCAGCAATACAGTGACCTCTGGAAACACCATATATTTT. It specifies CASNTVTSGNTIYF.

The chain carries TRBV19 and TRBJ1-5, with 10 nucleotides matching TRBD1. The germline gives CDR1 LNHDA, CDR2 SQIVND (reference sequence). There are 15 residues in the CDR3. With V trimmed by 6 bases and J by 1 base, 3 bases remained unmatched. The chain's CDR3 is CASRKDRGSNQPQHF. CDR3 bases: TGTGCCAGTAGAAAGGACAGGGGGAGCAATCAGCCCCAGCATTTT.

This chain joins TRBV9 and TRBJ2-2; TRBD1 agrees at 10 bases. The CDR3 loop spans 17 amino acids. With 0 bases clipped from V and 4 bases from J, the junction kept 6 bases outside the gene matches. Germline CDR1 and CDR2: SGDLS and YYNGEE. The CDR3 DNA reads TGTGCCAGCAGCGTAGGACAGGGGGCGCGGAGCACCGGGGAGCTGTTTTTT. It encodes CASSVGQGARSTGELFF.

V is TRBV6-6 and J is TRBJ2-7, with D possibly matching TRBD1 (5 bases). The germline V and J ends were trimmed by 5 bases and 1 base, with 15 bases remaining between them. The germline V gene has CDR1 MNHNY and CDR2 SVGAGI (reference sequence). The CDR3 is made up of 15 amino acids. The CDR3, as DNA: TGTGCCAGCAGTCGCTGGTCTAGGGGATCCTACGAGCAGTACTTC. Its protein is CASSRWSRGSYEQYF.

This sequence joins TRBV7-2 and TRBJ1-2; D is perhaps TRBD1 (6 bases). Germline CDR1 is SGHTA and CDR2 is FQGNSA. Trimming pared 2 bases from V and 5 bases from J, leaving 12 bases between. CDR3 length: 14 amino acids. CDR3 DNA sequence: TGTGCCAGCAGCTTATACTCGACAGGTTATGGCTACACCTTC. As protein: CASSLYSTGYGYTF.

J is TRBJ1-1 and V is TRBV7-8; weak D call: TRBD1 (5 bases). The CDR3 loop spans 12 amino acids. CDR1 SGHVS and CDR2 FQNEAQ come from the germline V gene. Between the trimmed V and J ends, which lost 5 bases and 4 bases, there was a span of 8 bases. CDR3: CASSPGRTEAFF. DNA for the CDR3: TGTGCCAGCAGCCCAGGGCGCACTGAAGCTTTCTTT.

The rearrangement links TRBV5-1 to TRBJ2-7; 9 bases are a match to TRBD1. The CDR3 length is 16 residues. After removal of 4 bases from V and 1 base from J, the junction contained 9 bases not matched to a gene. In germline, CDR1 is SGHRS, CDR2 YFSETQ. CDR3 loop: CASSALGQGRSYEQYF. The CDR3 bases are TGCGCCAGCAGCGCATTGGGACAGGGACGATCCTACGAGCAGTACTTC.

The chain recombines TRBV30 with TRBJ2-2, with 10 bases aligning to TRBD2. The CDR3 is 13 amino acids. The V gene's germline CDR1 is GTSNPN and CDR2 SVGIG (reference sequence). Trimming removed 1 base from V and 8 bases from J; junction bases left unmatched: 1. CDR3 nucleotides: TGTGCCTGGAGTGCGGGACTAGCGGGGGAGCTGTTTTTT. Translation: CAWSAGLAGELFF.

The rearrangement uses TRBV10-3 and TRBJ1-2; D not certain. V gave up 0 bases and J gave up 3 bases, with 20 bases separating them. CDR1 is ENHRY, CDR2 SYGVKD, per germline. The CDR3 contains 18 residues. DNA of the CDR3: TGTGCCATCAGTGAGTCGAGTCAGACACCCCTGAGAGACTATGGCTACACCTTC. Translation: CAISESSQTPLRDYGYTF.

The chain carries TRBV19 and TRBJ1-6; TRBD1 matches at 8 bases. The V and J ends lost 6 bases and 6 bases, in that order; junction bases with no gene match: 7. This CDR3 region has 15 residues. Germline V gene sequence: CDR1 LNHDA, CDR2 SQIVND (reference sequence). Here the CDR3 reads CASRDQGARNSPLHF. The CDR3 DNA follows: TGTGCCAGTAGGGATCAGGGGGCGCGTAATTCACCCCTCCACTTT.

This clone has a handful of counts. The chain links TRBV28 to TRBJ1-2; 9 bases fit TRBD1. Losses at the gene ends were 6 bases for V and 5 bases for J; bases not matched to a gene: 4. CDR3 length: 13 residues. Germline V CDR1 and CDR2: MDHEN, SYDVKM. CDR3 bases: TGTGCCAGCAGCTGGGACAGGGTGTATGGCTACACCTTC. It specifies CASSWDRVYGYTF.

J is TRBJ2-3 and V is TRBV5-4; 8 positions agree with TRBD1. The CDR3 is 15 amino acids. Germline CDR1 is SGHNT and CDR2 is YYREEE (reference sequence). Trimming at V came to 5 bases and at J to 2 bases, leaving 7 bases not matched to a gene. The CDR3 sequence: CASSNRGANTDTQYF. The CDR3 DNA sequence: TGTGCCAGCAGTAACAGGGGGGCCAACACAGATACGCAGTATTTT.

The V gene is TRBV9, the J gene TRBJ1-2; unclear D gene. The germline CDR1 and CDR2 sequences are SGDLS and YYNGEE. This CDR3 is built from 17 residues. With 4 bases removed from V and 4 bases from J, the gap between germline ends came to 23 bases. The CDR3 loop reads CASSLGSTIPIRYGYTF. The CDR3 DNA is TGTGCCAGCAGCTTAGGGTCCACTATTCCTATCCGCTATGGCTACACCTTC.

CDR3 DNA: TGCGCCAGCAGCCCCGCGAGGGAGGATACGCAGTATTTT. Amino acids: CASSPAREDTQYF. The rearrangement uses TRBV4-1 and TRBJ2-3; maybe TRBD2 (5 bases). There are 13 residues in the CDR3. V was clipped by 4 bases and J by 6 bases, with 11 bases between them. Looked up from germline, CDR1 is MGHRA and CDR2 is YSYEKL.

The V call is TRBV4-1, the J call TRBJ2-5; TRBD2 matches 12 bases. CDR3 length equals 15 residues. CDR1 and CDR2 from the germline V gene are MGHRA and YSYEKL. The trim removed 4 bases at V and 1 base at J, leaving 1 base unmatched. The CDR3 DNA sequence: TGCGCCAGCAGCCCGGGACTAGCGGGCCAAGAGACCCAGTACTTC. It encodes CASSPGLAGQETQYF.

V and J are TRBV29-1 and TRBJ1-5; D ambiguous. Trimming pared 7 bases from V and 6 bases from J, leaving 13 bases between. The length of the CDR3 is 12 residues. CDR1 is SQVTM and CDR2 is ANQGSEA in the germline V gene. The DNA of the CDR3 is TGCAGCGCTGGAGGCCTGGGTCAGCCCCAGCATTTT. Its protein is CSAGGLGQPQHF. Full variable domain (rest looked up from reference TRBV29-1 and TRBJ1-5): SAVISQKPSRDICQRGTSLTIQCQVDSQVTMMFWYRQQPGQSLTLIATANQGSEATYESGFVIDKFPISRPNLTFSTLTVSNMSPEDSSIYLCSAGGLGQPQHFGDGTRLSIL.

This clone turned up a few times. The rearrangement uses TRBV30 and TRBJ1-4, with a possible D match to TRBD1 (5 bases). Germline V gene sequence: CDR1 GTSNPN, CDR2 SVGIG (reference sequence). The germline V and J ends were trimmed by 6 bases and 6 bases, with 14 bases remaining between them. This CDR3 contains 13 residues. CDR3 sequence (DNA): TGTGCCTGCAAGACAGTGTCCCATGAAAAACTGTTTTTT. This codes for CACKTVSHEKLFF. Together with reference TRBV30 and TRBJ1-4, the CDR3 gives the full variable domain: SQTIHQWPATLVQPVGSPLSLECTVEGTSNPNLYWYRQAAGRGLQLLFYSVGIGQISSEVPQNLSASRPQDRQFILSSKKLLLSDSGFYLCACKTVSHEKLFFGSGTQLSVL.

The chain has TRBV7-9 and TRBJ1-2; D unresolved. The germline gives CDR1 SEHNR, CDR2 FQNEAQ (reference sequence). Trimming left V 3 bases short and J 1 base short, with 6 bases between. The CDR3 contains 13 residues. The CDR3 sequence is CASSFWSNYGYTF. The DNA for the CDR3 is TGTGCCAGCAGCTTTTGGAGTAACTATGGCTACACCTTC.

This clone was observed a few times. The V and J genes are TRBV7-8 and TRBJ1-2; 7 bases match TRBD1. Germline lookup yields CDR1 SGHVS and CDR2 FQNEAQ. The CDR3 consists of 15 residues. V lost 1 base and J lost 4; bases outside the gene matches: 6. This chain's CDR3 is CASSLGGGQSYGYTF. The DNA for the CDR3 is TGTGCCAGCAGCTTAGGAGGGGGCCAGTCCTATGGCTACACCTTC.